What follows describes a single T cell receptor beta chain. Trimming removed 0 bases at V and 0 bases at J, with 16 bases between. Germline lookup yields CDR1 SGDLS and CDR2 YYNGEE. The CDR3 is made up of 19 amino acids. In the authors' methods: Estimates of nucleated cell counts were drawn from the amplification of reference gene primers. Sequencing was performed with immunoSEQ multiplex PCR; in TCRdb, only in-frame clones are kept and a portion is missing. D and trimming were read from the DNA, whereas the V and J calls and clone size are those reported in that table. The table lists about 330,000 clones, around 88% of them singletons. These data belong to a study of blood T cell repertoires in COVID-19. Overall study: The samples span acute and convalescent COVID-19 from the United States, Italy and Spain. The cDNA or gDNA used as material had been derived from T cells, B-cell-depleted T cells, or PBMCs.

The source of this sequence is a woman in her forties or fifties with acute or convalescent COVID-19. The genes are TRBV9 and TRBJ2-6; possible D gene TRBD2, 5 bases. Sequenced input: peripheral blood. CDR3 DNA: TGTGCCAGCAGCGTAGCTCGAGACTACTTATCCTCTGGGGCCAACGTCCTGACTTTC. Its protein is CASSVARDYLSSGANVLTF.